A selection of T cell receptor beta chains follows, all from one sample in a study of cytomegalovirus exposure and HLA in healthy donors. Here immunoSEQ multiplex PCR was the method, and the copy in TCRdb shows in-frame clones only, minus some. This listing includes around 150,000 clones. Specimen: PBMCs. Source of these receptors: a man aged 25-45 years in good health and CMV-seronegative. Both conserved end residues are trimmed from each CDR3. Fields, in order: V gene, CDR3 length, J gene, CDR3 protein.

>TRBV4-3|14|TRBJ1-5
ASSQDLKAGNQPQH
>TRBV7-2|11|TRBJ1-1
ASSLSGGTEAF
>TRBV19|10|TRBJ2-5
ASSREQETQY
>TRBV7-8|11|TRBJ2-7
ASSLALRYEQY
>TRBV4-1|14|TRBJ1-6
ASSLGSGVPHSPLH
>TRBV4-2|12|TRBJ2-5
ASSQETGEETQY
>TRBV5-5|15|TRBJ1-5
ASSLRWGVRGNQPQH
>TRBV7-9|12|TRBJ1-1
ASSLESSYTEAF
>TRBV29-1|12|TRBJ1-1
SGYKGTVNTEAF
>TRBV28|11|TRBJ1-3
ASRQGLRNTIY
>TRBV4-2|14|TRBJ1-2
ASSPGGSGREDGYT
>TRBV19|13|TRBJ1-2
ASSIGNRGLYGYT
>TRBV7-9|13|TRBJ2-2
ASSFASGGAGELF
>TRBV19|14|TRBJ1-1
ASSTTRGAINTEAF
>TRBV15|11|TRBJ2-7
ATSRRQGYEQY
>TRBV28|10|TRBJ2-7
ASSLDSYEQY
>TRBV2|13|TRBJ2-7
ASSGFSGSPYEQY